What follows is one T cell receptor beta chain and its context. What it binds is unknown. These data come from a study of Ad26.COV2.S vaccination and SARS-CoV-2 variants. Whole-study results and caveats: Placebo recipients and vaccine recipients were similar in non-spike TCR breadth.

Libraries were prepared by immunoSEQ multiplex PCR; TCRdb keeps only in-frame clonotypes and omits some of them. The sample includes about 350,000 clones, roughly 90% seen only once; the top ten take roughly 5%. The sample's treatment: about 20 received Ad26.COV2.S at low or high dose, single or two shots; several received placebo; per-sample allocation not given. Sample collection was performed on day 63 after the first vaccine or placebo injection. V was clipped by 6 bases and J by 5 bases; unmatched bases: 3. This CDR3 contains 12 residues. Germline V CDR1 and CDR2: SQVTM, ANQGSEA. The TCR was taken from a person aged 18-60 years who received the Ad26.COV2.S COVID-19 vaccine or a placebo. The rearrangement joins TRBV29-1 to TRBJ1-2; 10 bases fit TRBD1. Sample: peripheral blood, taken in a trial of Ad26.COV2.S vaccine versus placebo. The CDR3 region has the DNA TGCAGCGTCGGGGACAGGGGTTATGGCTACACCTTC. Its translation is CSVGDRGYGYTF.